The 30 T cell receptor beta chains reported below all come from one sample, sequenced in a study of control samples from healthy donors and cancer patients. The protocol was immunoSEQ multiplex PCR, while the TCRdb copy is restricted to in-frame clones and leaves out a portion. The repertoire has 150,000 to 200,000 clones, nearly 90% of them found once; the top ten carry over 1.1%. The sample was blood. The receptors shown here come from a woman in her forties or fifties in good health.

The genes are TRBV19 and TRBJ1-5, with D perhaps TRBD1 (6 bases). Looked up from germline, CDR1 is LNHDA and CDR2 is SQIVND (reference sequence). This CDR3 is 14 amino acids long. Trimming took 8 bases from V and 7 from J, leaving 18 bases between them. CDR3 nucleotides: TGTGCCAGTGACATGGGGGGGGCAAGGCAGCCCCAGCATTTT. This encodes CASDMGGARQPQHF.

The J gene is TRBJ2-3, the V gene TRBV14, with D unclear. Germline V CDR1 and CDR2: SGHDN, FVKESK. The CDR3 runs 13 residues. V lost 4 bases and J 4 bases, leaving 9 bases between the germline ends. The CDR3 reads CASSLLSADTQYF. The CDR3 nucleotides are TGTGCCAGCAGCCTCTTAAGCGCAGATACGCAGTATTTT.

The chain recombines TRBV29-1 with TRBJ1-5, with TRBD1 matching over 7 bases. Germline V gene lookup returns CDR1 SQVTM and CDR2 ANQGSEA. The CDR3 has 18 amino acids. V was pared by 6 bases and J by 4 bases, with 21 bases of the junction left unmatched. DNA for the CDR3: TGCAGCGTACCCAGGGGGAGGGGTCCGCACCAGGGGAATCAGCCCCAGCATTTT. Protein: CSVPRGRGPHQGNQPQHF. The full variable domain, rest sourced from reference TRBV29-1 and TRBJ1-5, is SAVISQKPSRDICQRGTSLTIQCQVDSQVTMMFWYRQQPGQSLTLIATANQGSEATYESGFVIDKFPISRPNLTFSTLTVSNMSPEDSSIYLCSVPRGRGPHQGNQPQHFGDGTRLSIL.

This chain uses TRBV29-1 with TRBJ1-4; 11 bases match TRBD1. Germline lookup yields CDR1 SQVTM and CDR2 ANQGSEA. There are 17 residues in the CDR3. J was trimmed by 0 bases and V by 5 bases; bases with no gene match: 8. The CDR3 DNA sequence: TGCAGCGTTCTGAGGACAGGGGGCCTGACAACTAATGAAAAACTGTTTTTT. It codes for CSVLRTGGLTTNEKLFF.

This clone was found once. The chain is built from TRBV30 and TRBJ2-7; 7 nucleotides agree with TRBD2. The CDR3 totals 14 residues. Trimming at V came to 5 bases and at J to 4 bases, leaving 11 bases not matched to a gene. Germline V CDR1 and CDR2: GTSNPN, SVGIG (reference sequence). In DNA form, the CDR3 reads TGTGCCTGGGAGGGAGGGGAGTTTGGTTACGAGCAGTACTTC. This sequence encodes CAWEGGEFGYEQYF.

This clone was seen more than once but under ten times. This chain connects TRBV28 to TRBJ2-3; the match to TRBD1 covers 7 bases. This CDR3 spans 14 amino acids. Germline V gene sequence: CDR1 MDHEN, CDR2 SYDVKM. The V and J ends lost 5 bases and 3 bases, in that order; junction bases with no gene match: 5. The CDR3 DNA sequence: TGTGCCAGCAGTGACAGGGTCGGAACAGATACGCAGTATTTT. This sequence encodes CASSDRVGTDTQYF. Supplemented by reference TRBV28 and TRBJ2-3, the full variable domain reads DVKVTQSSRYLVKRTGEKVFLECVQDMDHENMFWYRQDPGLGLRLIYFSYDVKMKEKGDIPEGYSVSREKKERFSLILESASTNQTSMYLCASSDRVGTDTQYFGPGTRLTVL.

The chain employs TRBV27 and TRBJ1-1; D gene uncertain. Germline V CDR1 and CDR2: MNHEY, SMNVEV (reference sequence). The CDR3 loop spans 14 amino acids. Trimming left V 2 bases short and J 1 base short, with 8 bases between. The CDR3 sequence is CASSLGLKNTEAFF. CDR3 bases: TGTGCCAGCAGTTTAGGACTTAAGAACACTGAAGCTTTCTTT.

This sequence joins TRBV9 and TRBJ2-1; TRBD2 agrees at 9 bases. Germline V gene lookup returns CDR1 SGDLS and CDR2 YYNGEE. The CDR3 sequence is 15 residues long. V lost 4 bases and J lost 4; bases outside the gene matches: 6. The DNA for the CDR3 is TGTGCCAGCAGCACGGCGGGGGGGCCTTACAATGAGCAGTTCTTC. Translation gives CASSTAGGPYNEQFF.

The rearrangement uses TRBV6-6 and TRBJ2-2, with D perhaps TRBD2 (5 bases). This CDR3 has 15 amino acids. Germline V gene data show CDR1 as MNHNY and CDR2 as SVGAGI (reference sequence). V was pared by 6 bases and J by 5 bases, with 16 bases between. The CDR3 reads CASRNPTGGTGELFF. As DNA, the CDR3 is TGTGCCAGCAGAAACCCTACTGGCGGGACCGGGGAGCTGTTTTTT.

The chain uses TRBV7-3 and TRBJ2-3, with D perhaps given as TRBD1 or TRBD2 (6 bases each). Trimming pared 4 bases from V and 7 bases from J, leaving 12 bases between. The CDR3 runs 13 residues. In germline, CDR1 is SGHTA, CDR2 FQGTGA. CDR3 amino acids: CASSSSGGNTQYF. The CDR3 nucleotides are TGTGCCAGCAGCTCCTCCGGGGGCAATACGCAGTATTTT.

The chain recombines TRBV19 with TRBJ2-1; TRBD2 matches at 12 bases. The length of the CDR3 is 15 residues. Germline CDR1 LNHDA, CDR2 SQIVND (reference sequence). The trim removed 6 bases at V and 8 bases at J, leaving 8 bases unmatched. The CDR3, as DNA: TGTGCCAGTAGCCTTCCGACTAGCGGGAGTCATGAGCAGTTCTTC. Its protein product is CASSLPTSGSHEQFF.

V gene TRBV5-5 combines with J gene TRBJ1-4; 7 bases line up with TRBD1. Trimming took 4 bases from V and 6 from J; bases not matched to a gene: 6. The CDR3 has 14 residues. Germline V gene data show CDR1 as SGHKS and CDR2 as YYEKEE (reference sequence). The CDR3 region is CASSRQGFYEKLFF. CDR3 nucleotide sequence: TGTGCCAGCAGCCGACAGGGTTTCTATGAAAAACTGTTTTTT.

CDR3 in DNA: TGTGCCAGCAGCCGAGGATTAGATACGCAGTATTTT. It codes for CASSRGLDTQYF. The chain links TRBV7-3 to TRBJ2-3; D is undetermined. Germline values: CDR1 SGHTA, CDR2 FQGTGA. The CDR3 is 12 amino acids. Trimming shortened V by 5 bases and J by 5 bases, and 8 bases separated the two germline ends.

This clone has a single count. The rearrangement joins TRBV7-3 to TRBJ2-4, with a possible D match to TRBD2 (5 bases). The germline gives CDR1 SGHTA, CDR2 FQGTGA. V was pared by 5 bases and J by 7 bases, with 12 bases between. This CDR3 is built from 13 residues. For the CDR3, the DNA is TGTGCCAGCAGCCCCTCGGGCGGGAACATTCAGTACTTC. Its translation is CASSPSGGNIQYF.

This chain uses TRBV7-2 with TRBJ1-1, with a possible D match to TRBD1 (5 bases). The germline V gene encodes CDR1 SGHTA and CDR2 FQGNSA. This CDR3 comprises 14 residues. V was trimmed by 2 bases and J by 11 bases, leaving 18 bases between them. As DNA, the CDR3 is TGTGCCAGCAGCTTATCAGGGTCGTCTAGGTTGGCTTTCTTT. Residues: CASSLSGSSRLAFF.

The chain links TRBV6-5 to TRBJ1-4; weak D call: TRBD1 (5 bases). Trimming shortened V by 2 bases and J by 11 bases, and 12 bases separated the two germline ends. The CDR3 runs 13 residues. Germline V gene lookup returns CDR1 MNHEY and CDR2 SVGAGI. The CDR3 nucleotides are TGTGCCAGCAGTTACCGAGGGGCGGGGAAACTGTTTTTT. Its protein is CASSYRGAGKLFF.

The V and J genes are TRBV6-4 and TRBJ1-5; D uncertain. This CDR3 comprises 13 residues. V lost 6 bases and J lost 4, with 10 bases in between. Per germline, CDR1 MRHNA and CDR2 SNTAGT. CDR3 nucleotides: TGTGCCAGCAGGTCCCCGGGGAATCAGCCCCAGCATTTT. This sequence encodes CASRSPGNQPQHF.

This chain uses TRBV6-6 with TRBJ2-7; no definite D call. V lost 5 bases to trimming and J lost 1 base, with 3 bases between them. This CDR3 contains 11 residues. CDR1 MNHNY and CDR2 SVGAGI come from the germline V gene (reference sequence). CDR3 DNA: TGTGCCAGCAGTCCTTCCTACGAGCAGTACTTC. Translation: CASSPSYEQYF.

The genes are TRBV19 and TRBJ2-3, with unresolved D. The ends were cut back, 3 bases at V and 4 bases at J, with 11 bases in the middle. Germline V gene data show CDR1 as LNHDA and CDR2 as SQIVND (reference sequence). The CDR3 consists of 14 residues. CDR3 residues: CASSISQLADTQYF. DNA of the CDR3: TGTGCCAGTAGTATCAGCCAGCTGGCAGATACGCAGTATTTT.

The gene calls are TRBV28 and TRBJ2-7; 11 nucleotides line up with TRBD2. This CDR3 is 13 amino acids long. V gave up 7 bases and J gave up 4 bases; unmatched junction bases: 3. Germline V gene data show CDR1 as MDHEN and CDR2 as SYDVKM. CDR3: CASISGGAYEQYF. The CDR3, as DNA: TGTGCCAGCATTAGCGGGGGGGCTTACGAGCAGTACTTC.

This clone was counted once. This chain uses TRBV6-6 with TRBJ1-4; D gene uncertain. CDR3 length equals 15 residues. Per germline, CDR1 MNHNY and CDR2 SVGAGI (reference sequence). V dropped 2 bases and J dropped 2 bases, with 9 bases sitting between them. The DNA for the CDR3 is TGTGCCAGCAGTTACGGGTCCCAGACTAATGAAAAACTGTTTTTT. It is translated as CASSYGSQTNEKLFF.

The chain couples TRBV5-8 to TRBJ2-7, with a possible D match to TRBD2 (6 bases). Trimming removed 1 base at V and 3 bases at J, with 14 bases between. Germline lookup yields CDR1 SGHTS and CDR2 YDEGEE. The CDR3 sequence is 15 residues long. The DNA for the CDR3 is TGTGCCAGCAGCTTGAGGGCAGTGGGACTCTACGAGCAGTACTTC. It translates to CASSLRAVGLYEQYF.

The rearrangement uses TRBV19 and TRBJ1-4; 8 nucleotides match TRBD1. Germline values: CDR1 LNHDA, CDR2 SQIVND (reference sequence). The CDR3 spans 17 residues. Trimming at V came to 7 bases and at J to 0 bases, leaving 10 bases not matched to a gene. In DNA form, the CDR3 reads TGTGCCAGTAACCAACCCAGGGGGCCTGCAACTAATGAAAAACTGTTTTTT. It yields the protein CASNQPRGPATNEKLFF.

The rearrangement uses TRBV7-2 and TRBJ2-1; 14 bases line up with TRBD2. The ends lost 4 bases at V and 8 bases at J; junction bases unmatched: 10. Germline V gives CDR1 SGHTA, CDR2 FQGNSA. The CDR3 is 17 amino acids. CDR3: CASSSQTSGGAMDEQFF. Written as DNA, the CDR3 is TGTGCCAGCAGCTCCCAGACTAGCGGGGGGGCCATGGATGAGCAGTTCTTC.

The chain carries TRBV4-3 and TRBJ2-3; TRBD2 aligns across 11 bases. The CDR3 is 18 residues long. The V and J ends lost 1 base and 1 base, in that order; junction bases with no gene match: 7. Germline CDR1 LGHNA, CDR2 YSLEER. The CDR3 nucleotides read TGCGCCAGCAGCCAAGGGTTAGCGGGGGGGCATGGCACAGATACGCAGTATTTT. Amino acid sequence: CASSQGLAGGHGTDTQYF.

V gene TRBV28 combines with J gene TRBJ1-4, with D hard to call. CDR3 length: 12 amino acids. CDR1 is MDHEN, CDR2 SYDVKM, per germline. The V gene lost 5 bases and the J gene lost 7 bases, with 8 bases spanning the gap. Here the CDR3 reads CASSGEIEKLFF. In DNA, the CDR3 is TGTGCCAGCAGTGGGGAGATTGAAAAACTGTTTTTT.

The rearrangement joins TRBV5-4 to TRBJ1-2; 8 bases agree with TRBD1. This CDR3 is built from 12 residues. Germline V gives CDR1 SGHNT, CDR2 YYREEE (reference sequence). Germline trimming cut 0 bases from V and 14 bases from J; bases unmatched to any gene: 6. The CDR3 sequence: CASSLEVDRATF. Written as DNA, the CDR3 is TGTGCCAGCAGCTTGGAAGTGGACAGGGCGACCTTC. Combining the CDR3 with reference TRBV5-4 and TRBJ1-2 gives the whole variable domain ETGVTQSPTHLIKTRGQQVTLRCSSQSGHNTVSWYQQALGQGPQFIFQYYREEENGRGNFPPRFSGLQFPNYSSELNVNALELDDSALYLCASSLEVDRATFGSGTRLTVV.

V is TRBV18 and J is TRBJ2-5, with D perhaps assigned TRBD1 or TRBD2 (5 bases each). The germline V gene encodes CDR1 KGHSH and CDR2 LQKENI. Trimming cost V 3 bases and J 1 base, with 12 bases left between them. The CDR3 covers 15 residues. The DNA for the CDR3 is TGTGCCAGCTCACCGCTGGGGACCCCCCAAGAGACCCAGTACTTC. It encodes CASSPLGTPQETQYF.

This rearrangement joins TRBV7-8 to TRBJ1-1; possible D gene TRBD1, 5 bases. CDR3 length: 15 residues. V lost 1 base and J 4 bases, leaving 13 bases between the germline ends. Per the germline V gene, CDR1 is SGHVS and CDR2 is FQNEAQ. CDR3 nucleotide sequence: TGTGCCAGCAGCTTAGGATCCGGGGGGTTCACTGAAGCTTTCTTT. As protein: CASSLGSGGFTEAFF.

This chain uses TRBV4-1 with TRBJ1-5, with 8 bases identical to TRBD1. J was trimmed by 6 bases and V by 0 bases; bases with no gene match: 10. This CDR3 is 17 amino acids long. Germline loops: CDR1 MGHRA, CDR2 YSYEKL. In nucleotides, the CDR3 is TGCGCCAGCAGCCAAGATGGCCCAGGGGGCATAGGTCAGCCCCAGCATTTT. Translated: CASSQDGPGGIGQPQHF.